This T cell receptor beta chain came from a study of tumor-infiltrating lymphocytes in localized non-small cell lung cancer. Clones were sequenced by immunoSEQ multiplex PCR, and TCRdb holds only the in-frame ones, with some missing. In the table there are roughly 12,000 clones, about 66% of which are singletons. Study results and limitations: Each assay used a separate piece of the same tissue.

Remarks on this clone: Its antigen is unknown.

The germline V and J ends were trimmed by 5 bases and 5 bases, with 16 bases remaining between them. CDR1 is SGHRS, CDR2 YFSETQ, per germline. CDR3 size: 15 residues. The clonotype comes from a human donor with non-small cell lung cancer. The chain uses TRBV5-1 and TRBJ1-4; D is perhaps TRBD1 (5 bases). The sequenced sample was lung tumor tissue. This CDR3 reads CASRAAGQGNEKLFF. The CDR3 DNA reads TGCGCCAGCAGAGCCGCCGGGCAGGGCAATGAAAAACTGTTTTTT.